The present T cell receptor (beta chain) was sequenced within a study of Ad26.COV2.S vaccination and SARS-CoV-2 variants. Germline V lookup: CDR1 MGHRA, CDR2 YSYEKL. Trimming left V 0 bases short and J 5 bases short, with 22 bases between. This CDR3 contains 18 residues. With regard to this clone: The antigen is undetermined.

Measured with immunoSEQ multiplex PCR; TCRdb has only the in-frame clones, and not every one. Of fewer than 400,000 clones listed, 88% are singletons. Study-wide points: The TCR breadth and depth analyses may have produced an underestimate of total T cell responses. Vaccine recipients posted higher spike-specific TCR breadth than their placebo counterparts. Substantial breadth in spike-specific CD8+ and CD4+ T cell responses was reportedly seen after vaccination.

The treatment: about 20 received Ad26.COV2.S at low or high dose, single or two shots; five or six received placebo; per-sample allocation not given. The samples date from day 63 after the first vaccine or placebo injection. It was Wuhan-strain SARS-CoV-2 spike that the Ad26 vaccine vector expressed. This sample comprised peripheral blood, obtained in a trial of Ad26.COV2.S vaccine versus placebo. This TCR was recovered from a person aged 18-60 years who received the Ad26.COV2.S COVID-19 vaccine or a placebo. The V call is TRBV4-1, the J call TRBJ2-5, with D possibly being TRBD1 (6 bases). CDR3: CASSQDPGWRYRVETQYF. As DNA, the CDR3 is TGCGCCAGCAGCCAAGACCCCGGGTGGAGGTACAGGGTGGAGACCCAGTACTTC.